What follows describes a single T cell receptor (beta chain). This CDR3 region has 14 residues. With 0 bases removed from V and 5 bases from J, the gap between germline ends came to 11 bases. Germline CDR1 SGHRS, CDR2 YFSETQ. The data were obtained in a study of OX40 agonist ivuxolimab in advanced cancers. On the study more broadly: Participants averaged approximately 65 years of age (range about 23 to 90) and were around 83% male.

Clones were sequenced by immunoSEQ multiplex PCR, and TCRdb holds only the in-frame ones, with some missing. The sample records some 60,000 clones, 90% to 95% being singletons. The source of this sequence is an adult with an advanced solid tumor such as melanoma, head and neck, liver or kidney cancer. This rearrangement joins TRBV5-1 to TRBJ1-1; D not resolved. The sequencing here drew on CD4+ or CD8+ T cells sorted from blood, taken in a trial of the OX40 agonist ivuxolimab. The CDR3 here is CASSLGTSETEAFF. The DNA for the CDR3 is TGCGCCAGCAGCTTGGGGACCAGTGAGACTGAAGCTTTCTTT.